This is a list of T cell receptor beta chains from one sample in a study of shared clonotypes between healthy human individuals. The data were produced by immunoSEQ multiplex PCR, yet TCRdb's version contains in-frame clones alone and is incomplete. The sample consists of about 2 million clones, about 95% of them appearing once. The sequenced material came from naive CD8+ T cells sorted from blood. These receptors were collected from a man aged 18-30 years in good health. Both conserved end residues are part of each CDR3. The D gene is left open where the match is weak. A row's size may be missing; if present it is once, few, many or a size class.

CDR3aa: CSVEHGQGAYNEQFF
CDR3nt: TGCAGCGTTGAACATGGACAGGGGGCTTACAATGAGCAGTTCTTC
v_gene: TRBV29-1
abundance: -
j_gene: TRBJ2-1
d_gene: TRBD1

CDR3aa: CASSVETSGRENQETQYF
CDR3nt: TGTGCCAGCAGCGTAGAGACTAGCGGGAGAGAGAACCAAGAGACCCAGTACTTC
v_gene: TRBV9
abundance: -
j_gene: TRBJ2-5
d_gene: TRBD2

CDR3aa: CATSRGPALGQETQYF
CDR3nt: TGTGCCACCAGCAGAGGCCCAGCTCTTGGCCAAGAGACCCAGTACTTC
v_gene: TRBV15
abundance: -
j_gene: TRBJ2-5
d_gene: -

CDR3aa: CASSSNPQGGKYF
CDR3nt: TGTGCCAGCAGTTCCAACCCCCAGGGGGGAAAGTACTTC
v_gene: TRBV27
abundance: once
j_gene: TRBJ2-7
d_gene: -

CDR3aa: CASSPTEGIGTDTQYF
CDR3nt: TGTGCCAGCAGCCCCACCGAGGGGATAGGCACAGATACGCAGTATTTT
v_gene: TRBV5-6
abundance: -
j_gene: TRBJ2-3
d_gene: -

CDR3aa: CASSPVSSYEQYF
CDR3nt: TGCGCCAGCAGCCCCGTTTCGTCCTACGAGCAGTACTTC
v_gene: TRBV4-1
abundance: -
j_gene: TRBJ2-7
d_gene: -

CDR3aa: CASSSSSGLAHQETQYF
CDR3nt: TGCGCCAGCAGCTCTTCCTCGGGACTAGCGCACCAAGAGACCCAGTACTTC
v_gene: TRBV5-1
abundance: -
j_gene: TRBJ2-5
d_gene: TRBD2

CDR3aa: CASSYSGGELFF
CDR3nt: TGTGCCAGCAGTTACTCTGGGGGGGAGCTGTTTTTT
v_gene: TRBV6-5
abundance: -
j_gene: TRBJ2-2
d_gene: -

CDR3aa: CASSVARTSGLDTQYF
CDR3nt: TGTGCCAGCAGCGTAGCTCGAACTAGCGGATTGGATACGCAGTATTTT
v_gene: TRBV9
abundance: -
j_gene: TRBJ2-3
d_gene: TRBD2

CDR3aa: CAWSAGGAANEKLFF
CDR3nt: TGTGCCTGGAGTGCAGGGGGCGCGGCTAATGAAAAACTGTTTTTT
v_gene: TRBV30
abundance: -
j_gene: TRBJ1-4
d_gene: TRBD1

CDR3aa: CASSQDRDPGAEQYF
CDR3nt: TGCGCCAGCAGCCAAGATAGGGACCCCGGGGCCGAGCAGTACTTC
v_gene: TRBV4-1
abundance: -
j_gene: TRBJ2-7
d_gene: -

CDR3aa: CASSPHRTENNEQFF
CDR3nt: TGTGCCAGCAGCCCCCACCGGACAGAGAACAATGAGCAGTTCTTC
v_gene: TRBV5-6
abundance: -
j_gene: TRBJ2-1
d_gene: -

CDR3aa: CASSPGGQKPQHF
CDR3nt: TGTGCCAGCAGCCCAGGGGGTCAGAAGCCCCAGCATTTT
v_gene: TRBV13
abundance: -
j_gene: TRBJ1-5
d_gene: TRBD1

CDR3aa: CASSHEQGYGELFF
CDR3nt: TGCGCCAGCAGCCATGAACAGGGCTACGGGGAGCTGTTTTTT
v_gene: TRBV4-1
abundance: -
j_gene: TRBJ2-2
d_gene: -

CDR3aa: CASSVSLDNEQFF
CDR3nt: TGTGCCAGTAGTGTGAGCCTAGATAATGAGCAGTTCTTC
v_gene: TRBV19
abundance: -
j_gene: TRBJ2-1
d_gene: -

CDR3aa: CASSQGQGSYEQYF
CDR3nt: TGTGCCAGCAGCCAGGGACAGGGCTCCTACGAGCAGTACTTC
v_gene: TRBV4-2
abundance: -
j_gene: TRBJ2-7
d_gene: TRBD1

CDR3aa: CASSSSTAGEQFF
CDR3nt: TGTGCCAGCAGCTCCTCGACCGCGGGGGAGCAGTTCTTC
v_gene: TRBV7-6
abundance: once
j_gene: TRBJ2-1
d_gene: -

CDR3aa: CASSLRQGDPPANYGYTF
CDR3nt: TGTGCCAGCAGCTTAAGACAGGGGGACCCCCCTGCGAACTATGGCTACACCTTC
v_gene: TRBV7-8
abundance: once
j_gene: TRBJ1-2
d_gene: TRBD1

CDR3aa: CASSLSGILVEQYF
CDR3nt: TGTGCCAGCAGCTTGAGCGGGATTCTCGTCGAGCAGTACTTC
v_gene: TRBV5-6
abundance: -
j_gene: TRBJ2-7
d_gene: TRBD2

CDR3aa: CASSLTPLGLGETQYF
CDR3nt: TGCGCCAGCAGCCTCACGCCGTTGGGACTAGGAGAGACCCAGTACTTC
v_gene: TRBV4-1
abundance: -
j_gene: TRBJ2-5
d_gene: TRBD2

CDR3aa: CASSLSSIDEQFF
CDR3nt: TGTGCCAGCAGCTTATCGTCAATCGATGAGCAGTTCTTC
v_gene: TRBV11-3
abundance: -
j_gene: TRBJ2-1
d_gene: -

CDR3aa: CASSYTGLASDNEQFF
CDR3nt: TGTGCCAGCAGTTACACGGGACTAGCGAGCGACAATGAGCAGTTCTTC
v_gene: TRBV6-5
abundance: -
j_gene: TRBJ2-1
d_gene: TRBD2

CDR3aa: CASSQGGSLTYEQYF
CDR3nt: TGCGCCAGCAGCCAAGGGGGCTCGCTAACCTACGAGCAGTACTTC
v_gene: TRBV4-3
abundance: -
j_gene: TRBJ2-7
d_gene: -

CDR3aa: CASSQDRGEYNEQFF
CDR3nt: TGCGCCAGCAGCCAAGATAGGGGGGAGTACAATGAGCAGTTCTTC
v_gene: TRBV4-3
abundance: -
j_gene: TRBJ2-1
d_gene: -

CDR3aa: CASSADLVDYGYTF
CDR3nt: TGTGCCAGCAGCGCGGACCTAGTTGACTATGGCTACACCTTC
v_gene: TRBV7-9
abundance: -
j_gene: TRBJ1-2
d_gene: -

CDR3aa: CASSPLDRGDTEAFF
CDR3nt: TGTGCCAGCAGTCCCCTCGACCGGGGAGACACTGAAGCTTTCTTT
v_gene: TRBV28
abundance: -
j_gene: TRBJ1-1
d_gene: -

CDR3aa: CASSSEGRETQYF
CDR3nt: TGTGCCAGCAGCTCGGAGGGCAGGGAGACCCAGTACTTC
v_gene: TRBV7-9
abundance: -
j_gene: TRBJ2-5
d_gene: -

CDR3aa: CASSPSGRRYEQYF
CDR3nt: TGTGCCAGCAGCCCCAGCGGGAGACGCTACGAGCAGTACTTC
v_gene: TRBV9
abundance: -
j_gene: TRBJ2-7
d_gene: TRBD2

CDR3aa: CASSWTGEPQHF
CDR3nt: TGTGCCAGCAGCTGGACAGGAGAGCCCCAGCATTTT
v_gene: TRBV7-6
abundance: -
j_gene: TRBJ1-5
d_gene: TRBD1

CDR3aa: CASNTFNNEQFF
CDR3nt: TGTGCCAGCAACACCTTCAACAATGAGCAGTTCTTC
v_gene: TRBV6-5
abundance: once
j_gene: TRBJ2-1
d_gene: -

CDR3aa: CAIRGKMNTEAFF
CDR3nt: TGTGCCATCAGAGGCAAGATGAACACTGAAGCTTTCTTT
v_gene: TRBV10-3
abundance: -
j_gene: TRBJ1-1
d_gene: -

CDR3aa: CASSSNPGGEQYF
CDR3nt: TGTGCCAGCAGCTCCAACCCAGGGGGCGAGCAGTACTTC
v_gene: TRBV11-2
abundance: -
j_gene: TRBJ2-7
d_gene: TRBD1

CDR3aa: CASSLESSGGFLQETQYF
CDR3nt: TGCGCCAGCAGCTTGGAATCTAGCGGGGGGTTTTTACAAGAGACCCAGTACTTC
v_gene: TRBV5-1
abundance: -
j_gene: TRBJ2-5
d_gene: TRBD2

CDR3aa: CASSFGTGGRQPQHF
CDR3nt: TGTGCCAGTAGTTTCGGGACAGGGGGCCGTCAGCCCCAGCATTTT
v_gene: TRBV19
abundance: -
j_gene: TRBJ1-5
d_gene: TRBD1

CDR3aa: CASSLTTGAYNEQFF
CDR3nt: TGTGCCAGCAGTTTAACGACAGGAGCCTACAATGAGCAGTTCTTC
v_gene: TRBV27
abundance: -
j_gene: TRBJ2-1
d_gene: -

CDR3aa: CASSPPGARNTEAFF
CDR3nt: TGTGCCAGCAGCCCCCCTGGGGCCAGGAACACTGAAGCTTTCTTT
v_gene: TRBV9
abundance: -
j_gene: TRBJ1-1
d_gene: -